Listed here are 26 T cell receptor beta chains from one sample, sequenced in a study of identical twins (dated by TCRdb to about 2016). The library was obtained by 5' RACE. Data came from an Illumina HiSeq 2000. The raw public data were reprocessed by TCRdb itself: fastp quality trimming at Q25, MiXCR clonotype calling, in-frame beta chains only. One record per CDR3 amino acid sequence lists the most common genes and DNA. This sample has some 660,000 distinct CDR3 sequences in its table, and over 8.5% of those were observed once. Roughly 0.97% of the sample is held by the ten biggest clonotypes. These records were also assigned to another study, of yellow fever vaccine responses in identical twins.

The specimen was PBMCs. All receptors derive from a woman between 18 and 29 years old in good health.

The rearrangement uses TRBV6-2 or TRBV6-3 and TRBJ2-7, with D perhaps TRBD1 or TRBD2 (5 bases each). The CDR3 has 14 amino acids. V dropped 7 bases and J dropped 3 bases, with 16 bases sitting between them. CDR1 is MNHEY and CDR2 is SVGEGT in the germline V gene. DNA of the CDR3: TGTGCCAGCAAACCGGGGCACACCGTCTACGAGCAGTACTTC. It yields the protein CASKPGHTVYEQYF.

The gene calls are TRBV20-1 and TRBJ2-1; 15 bases agree with TRBD2. Losses at the gene ends were 6 bases for V and 3 bases for J; bases not matched to a gene: 6. CDR3 length equals 16 residues. CDR1 and CDR2 from the germline V gene are DFQATT and SNEGSKA (reference sequence). In nucleotides, the CDR3 is TGCAGTGCACCGGGACTAGCGGGAGGAGGCTACAATGAGCAGTTCTTC. It is translated as CSAPGLAGGGYNEQFF.

V gene TRBV5-6 combines with J gene TRBJ2-7, with 10 bases identical to TRBD2. The CDR3 length is 16 residues. Germline CDR1 and CDR2: SGHDT and YYEEEE. Trimming cost V 1 base and J 6 bases; bases outside gene matches: 10. The CDR3 nucleotides are TGTGCCAGCAGCTTGTTTTTTACTAGCGGGGATCTCGAGCAGTACTTC. Its protein product is CASSLFFTSGDLEQYF.

This clonotype was seen only a few times. The chain recombines TRBV11-1 with TRBJ2-1, with TRBD2 identical over 12 bases. The trim removed 5 bases at V and 4 bases at J, leaving 15 bases unmatched. The V gene's germline CDR1 is SGHAT and CDR2 FQDESV (reference sequence). This CDR3 region has 19 residues. Here the CDR3 reads CASSSDPTGLAGIYNEQFF. In DNA, the CDR3 is TGTGCCAGCAGCAGTGACCCGACGGGACTAGCGGGCATTTACAATGAGCAGTTCTTC.

This clonotype was counted many times. The V call is TRBV5-1, the J call TRBJ2-7; 7 nucleotides line up with TRBD1. The CDR3 totals 13 residues. The V gene's germline CDR1 is SGHRS and CDR2 YFSETQ. V trimming: 4 bases; J trimming: 5 bases; junction bases outside the gene matches: 6. The CDR3 spells CASSATGSDEQYF. CDR3 bases: TGCGCCAGCAGCGCGACAGGGTCCGACGAGCAGTACTTC.

This clonotype showed up just a few times. The V call is TRBV29-1, the J call TRBJ2-1, with 8 bases fitting TRBD2. Trimming removed 6 bases from V and 5 bases from J; junction bases left unmatched: 15. Looked up from germline, CDR1 is SQVTM and CDR2 is ANQGSEA. This CDR3 has 16 residues. The CDR3 loop is CSVPRLRGAPHNEQFF. In nucleotides, the CDR3 is TGCAGCGTGCCCCGCTTGCGGGGGGCGCCCCACAATGAGCAGTTCTTC.

This clonotype was picked up a small number of times. V gene TRBV27 combines with J gene TRBJ2-1, with TRBD2 as a possible D gene (6 bases). Trimming left V 1 base short and J 7 bases short, with 17 bases between. The CDR3 has 16 amino acids. CDR1 MNHEY and CDR2 SMNVEV come from the germline V gene (reference sequence). This chain's CDR3 is CASSLLSGELANEQFF. The CDR3 DNA reads TGTGCCAGCAGTTTATTATCCGGAGAACTAGCAAATGAGCAGTTCTTC.

The chain employs TRBV12-3 or TRBV12-4 and TRBJ2-5; 9 bases align to TRBD2. The CDR3 consists of 17 residues. J was trimmed by 5 bases and V by 11 bases; bases with no gene match: 21. The CDR3 here is CAFSLGGIAGVVETQYF. The DNA of the CDR3 is TGTGCCTTCAGTTTAGGCGGAATAGCGGGAGTCGTGGAGACCCAGTACTTC.

This clonotype occurred many times. The rearrangement uses TRBV29-1 and TRBJ1-5, with D maybe TRBD1 (6 bases). Germline loops: CDR1 SQVTM, CDR2 ANQGSEA. Trimming removed 4 bases at V and 3 bases at J, with 16 bases between. CDR3 length: 15 residues. The CDR3 region is CSVGGGSGDNQPQHF. The CDR3 region has the DNA TGCAGCGTTGGTGGAGGATCAGGGGACAATCAGCCCCAGCATTTT.

This chain joins TRBV5-1 and TRBJ2-2, with D tentatively TRBD1 or TRBD2 (5 bases each). CDR3 size: 16 residues. V lost 4 bases and J 2 bases, leaving 15 bases between the germline ends. From germline, CDR1 is SGHRS and CDR2 YFSETQ. CDR3 protein: CASSRDPRTNTGELFF. The CDR3 DNA reads as TGCGCCAGCAGCCGGGACCCCAGGACAAACACCGGGGAGCTGTTTTTT.

This clonotype showed up many times. This rearrangement joins TRBV21-1 to TRBJ2-7; the table's D call, TRBD1, has no DNA check behind it. TRBV21-1 counts as a pseudogene. This CDR3 has 16 residues. The CDR3 protein is CASSKDSRGCVVEQYF. In DNA form, the CDR3 reads TGTGCCAGCAGCAAAGACAGTAGGGGGTGTGTGGTAGAGCAGTACTTC.

This clonotype was observed a handful of times. The rearrangement uses TRBV10-3 and TRBJ2-3; no clear D. CDR1 is ENHRY, CDR2 SYGVKD, per germline. This CDR3 comprises 16 residues. The V gene lost 4 bases and the J gene lost 2 bases, with 16 bases spanning the gap. The CDR3 DNA reads TGTGCCATCAGTGTATCACCAGCTTTCCCCACAGATACGCAGTATTTT. Residues: CAISVSPAFPTDTQYF.

This clonotype occurred many times. The CDR3 here is CASSYGTHNEQFF. CDR3 in DNA: TGTGCCAGCAGCTATGGGACCCACAATGAGCAGTTCTTC. V usage is TRBV12-3 or TRBV12-4 and J usage is TRBJ2-1; D may match TRBD1 or TRBD2 (5 bases each). The CDR3 covers 13 residues. V lost 6 bases, J lost 5 bases, and 11 bases lay in between.

This clonotype was counted ten times or more. The chain joins TRBV20-1 to TRBJ2-5; tentatively, D is TRBD2 (6 bases). Trimming took 3 bases from V and 5 from J, leaving 10 bases between them. This CDR3 is built from 12 residues. Germline CDR1 is DFQATT and CDR2 is SNEGSKA (reference sequence). CDR3 amino acids: CSASGEAETQYF. The CDR3 DNA follows: TGCAGTGCTAGCGGGGAGGCGGAGACCCAGTACTTC.

This clonotype came up a few times. The V gene is TRBV18, the J gene TRBJ1-1; weak D call: TRBD1 (6 bases). CDR3 length: 15 residues. V was clipped by 3 bases and J by 8 bases, with 19 bases between them. CDR1 is KGHSH, CDR2 LQKENI, per germline. The chain's CDR3 is CASSPLDGTSDEAFF. The CDR3 nucleotides read TGTGCCAGCTCACCTTTAGACGGGACATCGGACGAAGCTTTCTTT.

V and J are TRBV5-1 and TRBJ2-5; tentatively, D is TRBD1 (6 bases). Trimming shortened V by 4 bases and J by 4 bases, and 11 bases separated the two germline ends. This CDR3 is 13 amino acids long. Per the germline V gene, CDR1 is SGHRS and CDR2 is YFSETQ. CDR3 sequence: CASSRGHRETQYF. As DNA, the CDR3 is TGCGCCAGCAGCCGGGGACATCGAGAGACCCAGTACTTC. The full variable domain, its missing parts supplied by reference TRBV5-1 and TRBJ2-5, is KAGVTQTPRYLIKTRGQQVTLSCSPISGHRSVSWYQQTPGQGLQFLFEYFSETQRNKGNFPGRFSGRQFSNSRSEMNVSTLELGDSALYLCASSRGHRETQYFGPGTRLLVL.

This chain links TRBV6-2 or TRBV6-3 with TRBJ2-1; D tentatively fits TRBD1 or TRBD2 (6 bases each). This CDR3 has 15 amino acids. Per the germline V gene, CDR1 is MNHEY and CDR2 is SVGEGT. V lost 4 bases and J lost 3, with 13 bases in between. The CDR3 nucleotides read TGTGCCAGCAGTTTTGTTGAGGGGGGCTACAATGAGCAGTTCTTC. Translated: CASSFVEGGYNEQFF.

In its sample, this clonotype was seen many times. This chain's CDR3 is CATGGYEQYF. The CDR3 nucleotides are TGTGCCACAGGGGGGTACGAGCAGTACTTC. This chain connects TRBV10-3 to TRBJ2-7; possible D gene TRBD1, 7 bases. With 10 bases removed from V and 4 bases from J, the gap between germline ends came to 8 bases. Looked up from germline, CDR1 is ENHRY and CDR2 is SYGVKD. The CDR3 loop spans 10 amino acids.

This clonotype turned up a few times. DNA of the CDR3: TGCGCCAGCAGCCAGGCGACAGGGGATAGCTACGAGCAGTACTTC. Translated, it gives CASSQATGDSYEQYF. This chain links TRBV4-1 with TRBJ2-7, with TRBD1 matching 8 bases. The CDR3 covers 15 residues. The germline V gene has CDR1 MGHRA and CDR2 YSYEKL. J was trimmed by 3 bases and V by 3 bases; bases with no gene match: 7.

This rearrangement joins TRBV20-1 to TRBJ2-7, with 8 bases identical to TRBD2. The CDR3 is made up of 15 amino acids. CDR1 is DFQATT, CDR2 SNEGSKA, per germline (reference sequence). V was clipped by 1 base and J by 0 bases; unmatched bases: 5. CDR3 in DNA: TGCAGTGCTAGAGCGAGGGGACTAGACTCCTACGAGCAGTACTTC. Amino acid sequence: CSARARGLDSYEQYF.

This clonotype was seen only a few times. The J gene is TRBJ1-1, the V gene TRBV12-3 or TRBV12-4, with a possible D match to TRBD1 (6 bases). This CDR3 comprises 16 residues. V was cut by 6 bases and J by 7 bases, with 24 bases left in between. The CDR3 protein is CASSPTIGGVTVEAFF. CDR3 in DNA: TGTGCCAGCAGCCCCACGATCGGGGGCGTGACAGTTGAAGCTTTCTTT.

The chain recombines TRBV30 with TRBJ2-3; D not certain. The V end was cut by 1 base, the J end by 3 bases, with 5 bases between. CDR1 GTSNPN and CDR2 SVGIG come from the germline V gene (reference sequence). This CDR3 is built from 12 residues. The CDR3 bases are TGTGCCTGGAGTGATGGAACAGATACGCAGTATTTT. Translating gives CAWSDGTDTQYF.

Only a few counts were recorded for this clonotype. The V call is TRBV28, the J call TRBJ1-2; D is possibly TRBD1 (5 bases). The CDR3 runs to 15 residues. V was pared by 6 bases and J by 5 bases, with 19 bases between. Germline loops: CDR1 MDHEN, CDR2 SYDVKM. The CDR3 region is CASSLTYGTEYGYTF. The CDR3 region has the DNA TGTGCCAGCAGCCTGACTTACGGGACCGAATATGGCTACACCTTC.

The chain uses TRBV14 and TRBJ1-1; possibly TRBD1 for D (5 bases). V was cut by 1 base and J by 5 bases, with 23 bases left in between. Germline CDR1 and CDR2: SGHDN and FVKESK. This CDR3 has 18 amino acids. The DNA for the CDR3 is TGTGCCAGCAGCCAAGCCTTTGGCCGAGGGGAGAAGAGTACTGAAGCTTTCTTT. It translates to CASSQAFGRGEKSTEAFF.

This clonotype was observed a handful of times. This sequence joins TRBV2 and TRBJ2-6; a weak D match, TRBD1 (6 bases). V lost 4 bases, J lost 0 bases, and 19 bases lay in between. The CDR3 contains 19 residues. Looked up from germline, CDR1 is SNHLY and CDR2 is FYNNEI. The CDR3 sequence is CASSVTTNGDNSGANVLTF. The DNA of the CDR3 is TGTGCCAGCAGTGTTACGACCAACGGGGACAACTCTGGGGCCAACGTCCTGACTTTC.

This rearrangement joins TRBV30 to TRBJ2-5, with a tentative D call TRBD1 (6 bases). The V and J ends lost 2 bases and 5 bases respectively, with 15 bases between them. The germline V gene encodes CDR1 GTSNPN and CDR2 SVGIG (reference sequence). The CDR3 length is 14 residues. CDR3 DNA: TGTGCCTGGAGTTTAAAGGGACATACGGAGACCCAGTACTTC. This translates into CAWSLKGHTETQYF.